The clone carrying this T cell receptor (beta chain) was detected only once. The antigen remains unidentified. The data originate from a study of cytomegalovirus exposure and HLA in healthy donors. Study as a whole: Samples from HLA-typed donors yielded 85 million to 95 million unique TCRs in an early data release.

The PCR employed 60 Vbeta primers together with 13 Jbeta primers. This table comes from immunoSEQ multiplex PCR, and its TCRdb copy is limited to in-frame clones, with some not included. The sample includes tens of thousands of clones, less than 85% of them seen just once. The CDR3 has 15 residues. CDR1 and CDR2 (germline): KGHSH, LQKENI. Trimming shortened V by 0 bases and J by 5 bases, and 11 bases separated the two germline ends. The study, taken as a whole, reports: Excluded: some indistinguishable V segments such as TRBV6-2 and TRBV6-3. Presence/absence results assume similar sequencing depth per donor, which may not hold.

Donors were ostensibly healthy at sampling, although undocumented immune exposures were probable. The specimen sequenced was PBMCs. This chain links TRBV18 with TRBJ2-1; tentatively, D is TRBD2 (5 bases). The sequence derives from a male donor in good health and CMV-seronegative. The CDR3: CASSPPQRQNNEQFF. The CDR3 nucleotides read TGTGCCAGCTCACCACCTCAGCGGCAAAACAATGAGCAGTTCTTC. The variable domain in full, completed from reference TRBV18 and TRBJ2-1, reads NAGVMQNPRHLVRRRGQEARLRCSPMKGHSHVYWYRQLPEEGLKFMVYLQKENIIDESGMPKERFSAEFPKEGPSILRIQQVVRGDSAAYFCASSPPQRQNNEQFFGPGTRLTVL.